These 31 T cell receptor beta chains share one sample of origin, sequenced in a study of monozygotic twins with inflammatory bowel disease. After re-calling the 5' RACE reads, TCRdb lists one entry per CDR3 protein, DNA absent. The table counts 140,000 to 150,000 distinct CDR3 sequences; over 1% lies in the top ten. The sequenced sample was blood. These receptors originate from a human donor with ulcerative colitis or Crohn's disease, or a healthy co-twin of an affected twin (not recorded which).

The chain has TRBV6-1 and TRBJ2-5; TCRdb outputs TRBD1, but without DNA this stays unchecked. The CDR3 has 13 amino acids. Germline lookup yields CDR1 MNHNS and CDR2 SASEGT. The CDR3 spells CASSLDRGETQYF.

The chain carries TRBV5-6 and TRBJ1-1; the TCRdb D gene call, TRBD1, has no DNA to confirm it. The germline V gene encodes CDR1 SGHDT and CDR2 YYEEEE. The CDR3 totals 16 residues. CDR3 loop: CASSGGTGALNTEAFF. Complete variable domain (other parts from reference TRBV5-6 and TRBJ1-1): DAGVTQSPTHLIKTRGQQVTLRCSPKSGHDTVSWYQQALGQGPQFIFQYYEEEERQRGNFPDRFSGHQFPNYSSELNVNALLLGDSALYLCASSGGTGALNTEAFFGQGTRLTVV.

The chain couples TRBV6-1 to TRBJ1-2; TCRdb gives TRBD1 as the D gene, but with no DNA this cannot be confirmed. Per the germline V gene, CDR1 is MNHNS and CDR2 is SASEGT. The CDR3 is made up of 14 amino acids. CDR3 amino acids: CASRTGGTVYGYTF.

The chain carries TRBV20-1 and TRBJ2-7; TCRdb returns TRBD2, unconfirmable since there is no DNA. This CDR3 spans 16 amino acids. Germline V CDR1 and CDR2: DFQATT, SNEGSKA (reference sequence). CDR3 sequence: CSARPLRTSGSYEQYF.

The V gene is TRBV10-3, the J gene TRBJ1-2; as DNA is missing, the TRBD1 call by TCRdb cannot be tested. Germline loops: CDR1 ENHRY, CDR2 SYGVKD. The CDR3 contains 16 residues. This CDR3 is CAITLDRDGANYGYTF.

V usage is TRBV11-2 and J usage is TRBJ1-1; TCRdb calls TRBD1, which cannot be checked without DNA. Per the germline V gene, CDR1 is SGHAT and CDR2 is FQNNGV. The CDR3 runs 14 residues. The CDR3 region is CASSLGAPGTEAFF.

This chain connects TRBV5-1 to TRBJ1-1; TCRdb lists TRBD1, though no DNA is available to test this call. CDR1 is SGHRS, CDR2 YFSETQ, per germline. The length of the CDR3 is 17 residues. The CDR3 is CASSPGQGRALNTEAFF.

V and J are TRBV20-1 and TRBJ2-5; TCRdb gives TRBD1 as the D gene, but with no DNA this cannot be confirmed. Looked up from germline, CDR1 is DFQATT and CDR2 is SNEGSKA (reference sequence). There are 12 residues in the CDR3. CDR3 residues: CSASNRGETQYF.

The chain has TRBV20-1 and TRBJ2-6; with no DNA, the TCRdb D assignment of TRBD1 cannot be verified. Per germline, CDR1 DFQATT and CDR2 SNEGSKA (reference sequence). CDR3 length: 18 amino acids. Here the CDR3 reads CSASQWDRGPTGANVLTF.

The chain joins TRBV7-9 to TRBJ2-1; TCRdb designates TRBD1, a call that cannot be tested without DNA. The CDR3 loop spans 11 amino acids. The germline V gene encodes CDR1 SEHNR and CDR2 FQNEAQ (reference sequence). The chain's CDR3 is CASSLAGKGYF.

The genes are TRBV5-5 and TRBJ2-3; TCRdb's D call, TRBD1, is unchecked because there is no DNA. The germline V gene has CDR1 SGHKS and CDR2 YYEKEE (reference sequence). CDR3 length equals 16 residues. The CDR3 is CASSLYYRGNTDTQYF.

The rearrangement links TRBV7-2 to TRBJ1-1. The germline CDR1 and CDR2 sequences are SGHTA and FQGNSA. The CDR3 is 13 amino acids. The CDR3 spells CASSLVRNTEAFF.

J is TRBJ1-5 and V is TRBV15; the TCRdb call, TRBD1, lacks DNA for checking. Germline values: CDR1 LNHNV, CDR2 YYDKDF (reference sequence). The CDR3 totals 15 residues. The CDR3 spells CATSRGGQGSQPQHF.

CDR3: CASSSPELATDTQYF. The V gene is TRBV5-5, the J gene TRBJ2-3. CDR1 is SGHKS, CDR2 YYEKEE, per germline (reference sequence). The CDR3 covers 15 residues.

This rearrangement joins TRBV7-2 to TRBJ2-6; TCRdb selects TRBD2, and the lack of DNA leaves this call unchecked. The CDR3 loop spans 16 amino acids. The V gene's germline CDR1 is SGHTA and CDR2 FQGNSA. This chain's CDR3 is CASSRRTSGGANVLTF.

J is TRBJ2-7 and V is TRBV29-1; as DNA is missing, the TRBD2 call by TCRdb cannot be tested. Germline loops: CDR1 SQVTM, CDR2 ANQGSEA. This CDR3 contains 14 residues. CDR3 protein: CSVELAGPSYEQYF.

CDR3 in amino acids: CASSLPGQNNYGYTF. The rearrangement joins TRBV5-6 to TRBJ1-2; no DNA is available, so the TRBD1 call from TCRdb remains unchecked. CDR3 length: 15 residues. Germline CDR1 SGHDT, CDR2 YYEEEE. The whole variable domain, filled in from reference TRBV5-6 and TRBJ1-2, reads DAGVTQSPTHLIKTRGQQVTLRCSPKSGHDTVSWYQQALGQGPQFIFQYYEEEERQRGNFPDRFSGHQFPNYSSELNVNALLLGDSALYLCASSLPGQNNYGYTFGSGTRLTVV.

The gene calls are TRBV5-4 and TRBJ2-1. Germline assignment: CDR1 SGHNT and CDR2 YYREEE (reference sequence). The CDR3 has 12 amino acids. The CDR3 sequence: CASSMTHNEQFF. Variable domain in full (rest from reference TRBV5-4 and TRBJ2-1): ETGVTQSPTHLIKTRGQQVTLRCSSQSGHNTVSWYQQALGQGPQFIFQYYREEENGRGNFPPRFSGLQFPNYSSELNVNALELDDSALYLCASSMTHNEQFFGPGTRLTVL.

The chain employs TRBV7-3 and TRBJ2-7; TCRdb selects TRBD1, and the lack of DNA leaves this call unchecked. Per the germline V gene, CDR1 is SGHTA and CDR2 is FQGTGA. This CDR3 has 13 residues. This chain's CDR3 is CASSSTGGHEQYF.

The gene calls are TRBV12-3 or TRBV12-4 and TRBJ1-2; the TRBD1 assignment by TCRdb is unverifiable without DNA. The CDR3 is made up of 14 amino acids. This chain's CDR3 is CASSLVQGANGYTF.

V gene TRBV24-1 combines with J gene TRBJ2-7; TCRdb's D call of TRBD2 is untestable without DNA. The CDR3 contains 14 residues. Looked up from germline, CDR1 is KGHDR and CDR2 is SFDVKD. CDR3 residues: CATSDLAGGGEQYF.

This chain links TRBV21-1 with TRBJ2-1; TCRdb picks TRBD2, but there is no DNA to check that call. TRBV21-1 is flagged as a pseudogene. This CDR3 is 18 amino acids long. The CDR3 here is CASSTLTPSGRSYNEQFF.

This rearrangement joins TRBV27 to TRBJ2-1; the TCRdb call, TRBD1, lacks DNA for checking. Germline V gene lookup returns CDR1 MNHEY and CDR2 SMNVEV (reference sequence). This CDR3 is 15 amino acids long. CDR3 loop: CASSPLGTAYNEQFF.

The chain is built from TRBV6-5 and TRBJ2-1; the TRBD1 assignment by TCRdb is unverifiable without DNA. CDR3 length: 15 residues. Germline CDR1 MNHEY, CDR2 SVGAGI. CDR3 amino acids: CASSYTGGSGNEQFF.

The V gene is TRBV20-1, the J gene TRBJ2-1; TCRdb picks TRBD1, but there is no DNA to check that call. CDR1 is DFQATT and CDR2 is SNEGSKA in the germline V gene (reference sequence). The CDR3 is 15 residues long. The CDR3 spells CSAQPGPGNGNEQFF.

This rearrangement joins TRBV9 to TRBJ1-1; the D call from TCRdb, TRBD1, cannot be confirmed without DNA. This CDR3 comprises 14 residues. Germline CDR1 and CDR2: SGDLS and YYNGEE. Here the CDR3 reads CASSGAGTNTEAFF.

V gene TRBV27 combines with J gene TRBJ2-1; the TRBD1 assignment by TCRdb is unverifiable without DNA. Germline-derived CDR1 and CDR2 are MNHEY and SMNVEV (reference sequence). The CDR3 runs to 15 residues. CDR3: CASSLTGSPYNEQFF.

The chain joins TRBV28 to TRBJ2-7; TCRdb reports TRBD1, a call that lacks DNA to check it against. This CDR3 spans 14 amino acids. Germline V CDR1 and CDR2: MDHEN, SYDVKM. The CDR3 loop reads CASTQPGKTDEQYF.

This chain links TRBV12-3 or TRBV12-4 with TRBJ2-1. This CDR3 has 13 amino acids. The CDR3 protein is CASSVYSYNEQFF.

The CDR3 sequence: CSVEEGGQTEAFF. The rearrangement links TRBV29-1 to TRBJ1-1; checking the TCRdb D call of TRBD1 is not possible without DNA. CDR3 length equals 13 residues. CDR1 SQVTM and CDR2 ANQGSEA come from the germline V gene.

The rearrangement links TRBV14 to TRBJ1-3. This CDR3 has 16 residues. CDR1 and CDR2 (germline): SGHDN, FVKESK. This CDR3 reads CASSHKGPLPGNTIYF.